This passage covers 14 T cell receptor beta chains from one sample sequenced in a study of shared T cell receptors in the human thymus. Sequenced by immunoSEQ multiplex PCR; TCRdb stores in-frame clones only, minus some. Among about 380,000 clones listed, roughly 94% were seen once. Specimen: thymocytes. The receptors shown here come from a human donor.

As DNA, the CDR3 is TGTGCCAGCAGTCCTGGGACTGCCTCCAATGAGCAGTTCTTC. Its translation: CASSPGTASNEQFF. V is TRBV6-4 and J is TRBJ2-1, with a possible D match to TRBD2 (6 bases). Deletions cut 5 bases from V and 6 bases from J, with 14 bases between. Germline-derived CDR1 and CDR2 are MRHNA and SNTAGT. This CDR3 has 14 amino acids.

The CDR3 reads CASSINTGGRGTGELFF. CDR3 nucleotides: TGTGCCAGCAGTATAAATACAGGGGGCCGGGGCACCGGGGAGCTGTTTTTT. The chain is built from TRBV27 and TRBJ2-2; 9 nucleotides line up with TRBD1. Germline V gene data show CDR1 as MNHEY and CDR2 as SMNVEV (reference sequence). The ends lost 5 bases at V and 4 bases at J; junction bases unmatched: 11. The CDR3 is made up of 17 amino acids.

This clone appeared a single time. The CDR3 region is CASRVAPRMGARNTEAFF. CDR3 nucleotides: TGTGCCAGCAGGGTCGCTCCCAGGATGGGGGCAAGGAACACTGAAGCTTTCTTT. The V and J genes are TRBV2 and TRBJ1-1; D might be TRBD1 (6 bases). CDR3 length equals 18 residues. Germline lookup yields CDR1 SNHLY and CDR2 FYNNEI. V gave up 6 bases and J gave up 1 base, with 24 bases separating them. The entire variable domain, with the rest obtained from reference TRBV2 and TRBJ1-1, is as follows: EPEVTQTPSHQVTQMGQEVILRCVPISNHLYFYWYRQILGQKVEFLVSFYNNEISEKSEIFDDQFSVERPDGSNFTLKIRSTKLEDSAMYFCASRVAPRMGARNTEAFFGQGTRLTVV.

The rearrangement joins TRBV13 to TRBJ1-1; no reliable D call. The germline V and J ends were trimmed by 1 base and 0 bases, with 9 bases remaining between them. Per the germline V gene, CDR1 is PRHDT and CDR2 is FYEKMQ (reference sequence). The CDR3 covers 15 residues. As DNA, the CDR3 is TGTGCCAGCAGCTTAGATGGGATCATGAACACTGAAGCTTTCTTT. Translation: CASSLDGIMNTEAFF.

The chain has TRBV9 and TRBJ2-3; 7 bases are a match to TRBD2. This CDR3 is built from 16 residues. The V gene end was trimmed by 4 bases and the J gene end by 5 bases; junction bases not matched to a gene: 13. Looked up from germline, CDR1 is SGDLS and CDR2 is YYNGEE. The CDR3: CASSPREAGVRDTQYF. The CDR3 nucleotides are TGTGCCAGCAGCCCTCGGGAGGCCGGGGTTCGAGATACGCAGTATTTT. Together with reference TRBV9 and TRBJ2-3, the CDR3 gives the full variable domain: DSGVTQTPKHLITATGQRVTLRCSPRSGDLSVYWYQQSLDQGLQFLIQYYNGEERAKGNILERFSAQQFPDLHSELNLSSLELGDSALYFCASSPREAGVRDTQYFGPGTRLTVL.

The chain couples TRBV19 to TRBJ2-1; D gene unclear. Germline lookup yields CDR1 LNHDA and CDR2 SQIVND (reference sequence). The CDR3 is 12 residues long. The V end was cut by 5 bases, the J end by 3 bases, with 5 bases between. The CDR3 DNA reads as TGTGCCAGTAGTTGCGGCTACAATGAGCAGTTCTTC. This sequence encodes CASSCGYNEQFF.

The genes are TRBV27 and TRBJ2-7; D tentatively fits TRBD1 or TRBD2 (5 bases each). V dropped 4 bases and J dropped 3 bases, with 13 bases sitting between them. The CDR3 covers 14 residues. Germline V gene sequence: CDR1 MNHEY, CDR2 SMNVEV (reference sequence). The CDR3 DNA reads TGTGCCAGCAGTTCACCGGGACCCAACTACGAGCAGTACTTC. Translation: CASSSPGPNYEQYF.

This sequence joins TRBV2 and TRBJ2-1; D is ambiguous. CDR3 length equals 14 residues. Germline-derived CDR1 and CDR2 are SNHLY and FYNNEI. Trimming cost V 2 bases and J 0 bases, with 5 bases left between them. CDR3 sequence reads: CASSELISYNEQFF. DNA of the CDR3: TGTGCCAGCAGTGAACTGATCTCCTACAATGAGCAGTTCTTC.

The V gene is TRBV18, the J gene TRBJ1-4; maybe TRBD1 (6 bases). There are 14 residues in the CDR3. The ends were cut back, 8 bases at V and 1 base at J, with 11 bases in the middle. The germline V gene has CDR1 KGHSH and CDR2 LQKENI. The CDR3 region has the DNA TGTGCCAGCGGAACAGGGAAAACTAATGAAAAACTGTTTTTT. Its protein is CASGTGKTNEKLFF.

The chain recombines TRBV29-1 with TRBJ2-5; a possible D gene is TRBD2 (5 bases). This CDR3 comprises 12 residues. V was cut by 8 bases and J by 5 bases, with 15 bases left in between. Germline values: CDR1 SQVTM, CDR2 ANQGSEA. The CDR3 bases are TGCAGCCACCCGGGGAGAGGGGAGACCCAGTACTTC. As protein: CSHPGRGETQYF.

This clone has more than one count but fewer than ten. This chain connects TRBV19 to TRBJ2-6, with a weak D call TRBD1 (6 bases). This CDR3 has 16 residues. V was trimmed by 3 bases and J by 0 bases, leaving 9 bases between them. Germline loops: CDR1 LNHDA, CDR2 SQIVND (reference sequence). This CDR3 is CASSMDSVSGANVLTF. The DNA for the CDR3 is TGTGCCAGTAGTATGGACAGCGTCTCTGGGGCCAACGTCCTGACTTTC.

The gene calls are TRBV28 and TRBJ2-3, with TRBD2 matching over 8 bases. The germline V gene has CDR1 MDHEN and CDR2 SYDVKM. This CDR3 has 12 residues. Trimming removed 9 bases from V and 4 bases from J; junction bases left unmatched: 3. The CDR3 bases are TGTGCCAGTGAGCGGGAGTCAGATACGCAGTATTTT. Encoded protein: CASERESDTQYF.

This chain joins TRBV7-9 and TRBJ2-1; D might be TRBD1 or TRBD2, each matching 5 bases. Trimming removed 2 bases from V and 8 bases from J, with 16 bases in between. Germline-derived CDR1 and CDR2 are SEHNR and FQNEAQ (reference sequence). The CDR3 has 15 amino acids. CDR3 coding DNA: TGTGCCAGCAGCTTATTGGGACGGACGTTCGATGAGCAGTTCTTC. Amino acid sequence: CASSLLGRTFDEQFF.

The genes are TRBV5-4 and TRBJ2-3; 7 bases agree with TRBD2. Germline V gene data show CDR1 as SGHNT and CDR2 as YYREEE (reference sequence). The CDR3 extends over 15 amino acids. The ends lost 4 bases at V and 0 bases at J; junction bases unmatched: 5. The CDR3: CASSRSGTSTDTQYF. The CDR3 DNA reads TGTGCCAGCAGCAGAAGCGGGACCAGCACAGATACGCAGTATTTT.